This record concerns one TCR beta chain sequence. No antigen is known for it. The data belong to a study of cytomegalovirus exposure and HLA in healthy donors. It was with 60 Vbeta and 13 Jbeta primers that the PCR ran. TCRdb's copy holds only in-frame clones and misses some; the assay was immunoSEQ multiplex PCR. The sample lists 130,000 to 150,000 clones, around three quarters occurring once. Findings of the study overall: Cytomegalovirus-associated TCR beta chains were listed, numbering under 200. Later analysis associated a missense DCLRE1C variant with TCR beta V- and J-gene trimming.

CDR3 length equals 13 residues. V was cut by 5 bases and J by 4 bases, with 11 bases left in between. Germline V gene data show CDR1 as SGHVS and CDR2 as FQNEAQ. This sequence was found in a woman aged 18-30 years in good health and CMV-seropositive. The rearrangement links TRBV7-8 to TRBJ1-2, with D possibly TRBD1 on 6 matching bases. Source material: PBMCs. The CDR3 nucleotides read TGTGCCAGCAGCCGGGGGGGCATCTATGGCTACACCTTC. As protein: CASSRGGIYGYTF.